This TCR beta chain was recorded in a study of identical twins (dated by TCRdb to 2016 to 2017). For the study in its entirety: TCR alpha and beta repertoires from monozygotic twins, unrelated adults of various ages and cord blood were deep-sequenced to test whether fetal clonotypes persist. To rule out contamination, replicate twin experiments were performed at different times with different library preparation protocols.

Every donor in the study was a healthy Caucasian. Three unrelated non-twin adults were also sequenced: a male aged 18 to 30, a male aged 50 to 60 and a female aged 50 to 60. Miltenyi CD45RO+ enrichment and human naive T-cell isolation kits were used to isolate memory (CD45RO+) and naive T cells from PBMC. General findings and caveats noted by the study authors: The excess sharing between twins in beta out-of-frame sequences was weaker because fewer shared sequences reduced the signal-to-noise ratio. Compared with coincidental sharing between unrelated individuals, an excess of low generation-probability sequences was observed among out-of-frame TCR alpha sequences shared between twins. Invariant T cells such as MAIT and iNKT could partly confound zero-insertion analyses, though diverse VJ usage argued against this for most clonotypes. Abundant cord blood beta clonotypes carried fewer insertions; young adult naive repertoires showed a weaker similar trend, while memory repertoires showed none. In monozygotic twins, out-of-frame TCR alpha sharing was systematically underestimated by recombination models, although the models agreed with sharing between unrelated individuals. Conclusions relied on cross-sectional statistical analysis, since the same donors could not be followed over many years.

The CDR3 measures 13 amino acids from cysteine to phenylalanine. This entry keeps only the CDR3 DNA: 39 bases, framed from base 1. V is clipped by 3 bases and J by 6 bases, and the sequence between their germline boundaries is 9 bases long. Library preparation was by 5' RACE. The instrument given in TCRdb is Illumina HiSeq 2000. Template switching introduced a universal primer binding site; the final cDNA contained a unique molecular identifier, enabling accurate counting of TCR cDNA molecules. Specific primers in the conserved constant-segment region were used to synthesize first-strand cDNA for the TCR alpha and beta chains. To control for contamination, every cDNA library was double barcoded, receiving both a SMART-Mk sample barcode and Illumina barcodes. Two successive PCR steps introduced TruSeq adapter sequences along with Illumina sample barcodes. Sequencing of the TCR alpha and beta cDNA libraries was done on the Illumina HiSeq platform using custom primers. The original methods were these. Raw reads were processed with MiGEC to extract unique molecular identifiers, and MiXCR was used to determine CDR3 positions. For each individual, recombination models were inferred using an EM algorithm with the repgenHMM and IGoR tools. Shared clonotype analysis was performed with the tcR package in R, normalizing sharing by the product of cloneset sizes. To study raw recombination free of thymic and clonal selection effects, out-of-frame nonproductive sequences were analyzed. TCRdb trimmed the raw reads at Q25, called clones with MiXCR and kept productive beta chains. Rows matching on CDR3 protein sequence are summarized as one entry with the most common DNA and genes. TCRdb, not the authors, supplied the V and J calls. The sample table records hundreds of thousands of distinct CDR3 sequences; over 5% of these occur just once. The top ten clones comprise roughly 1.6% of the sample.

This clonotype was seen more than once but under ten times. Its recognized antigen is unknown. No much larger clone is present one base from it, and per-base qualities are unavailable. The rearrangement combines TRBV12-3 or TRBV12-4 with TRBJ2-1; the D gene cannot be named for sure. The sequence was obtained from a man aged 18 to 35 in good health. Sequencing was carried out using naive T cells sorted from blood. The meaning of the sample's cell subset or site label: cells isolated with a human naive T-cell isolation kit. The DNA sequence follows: TGTGCCAGCAGTTTGATTGGTGCCAATGAGCAGTTCTTC. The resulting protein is CASSLIGANEQFF.